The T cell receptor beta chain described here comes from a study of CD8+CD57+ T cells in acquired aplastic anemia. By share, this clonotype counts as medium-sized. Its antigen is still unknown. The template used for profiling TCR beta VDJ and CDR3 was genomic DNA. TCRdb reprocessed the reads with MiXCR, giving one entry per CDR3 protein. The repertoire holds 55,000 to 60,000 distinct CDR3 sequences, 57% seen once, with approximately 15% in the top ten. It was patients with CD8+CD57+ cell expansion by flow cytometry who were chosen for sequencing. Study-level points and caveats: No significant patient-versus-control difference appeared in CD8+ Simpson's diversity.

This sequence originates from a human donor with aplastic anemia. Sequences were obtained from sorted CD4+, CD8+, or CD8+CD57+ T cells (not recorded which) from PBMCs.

The CDR3 loop reads CASSLRKGNHEQYF. The DNA for the CDR3 is TGTGCCAGCAGCTTACGGAAAGGGAATCACGAGCAGTACTTC. This rearrangement joins TRBV7-2 to TRBJ2-7; D is uncertain. V was trimmed by 2 bases and J by 5 bases, leaving 13 bases between them. Germline values: CDR1 SGHTA, CDR2 FQGNSA. This CDR3 comprises 14 residues. The complete variable domain, with remaining parts taken from reference TRBV7-2 and TRBJ2-7, reads GAGVSQSPSNKVTEKGKDVELRCDPISGHTALYWYRQSLGQGLEFLIYFQGNSAPDKSGLPSDRFSAERTGGSVSTLTIQRTQQEDSAVYLCASSLRKGNHEQYFGPGTRLTVT.